This entry concerns a single TCR beta chain. Its target is not known. The length of the CDR3 is 14 residues. V lost 6 bases and J 5 bases, leaving 16 bases between the germline ends. Looked up from germline, CDR1 is MNHEY and CDR2 is SVGAGI. These data originate in a study of Ad26.COV2.S vaccination and SARS-CoV-2 variants. Study in general: By the intramuscular route, Ad26.COV2.S was given once, or twice 56 days apart. General study points: Analyses of TCR breadth and depth may have underestimated total T cell responses.

The assay was immunoSEQ multiplex PCR, and TCRdb's table has in-frame clones only and misses some. The sample lists about 500,000 clones; 89% were seen once. Specified treatment: roughly 18 received Ad26.COV2.S at low or high dose, single or two shots; several received placebo; per-sample allocation not given. Samples were taken on day 63 after the first vaccine or placebo injection. Ad26.COV2.S expressed prefusion-stabilized spike from the original Wuhan strain. The material sequenced was peripheral blood, taken in a trial of Ad26.COV2.S vaccine versus placebo. The clonotype comes from a person aged 18-60 years who received the Ad26.COV2.S COVID-19 vaccine or a placebo. The rearrangement joins TRBV6-5 to TRBJ2-5; D may be TRBD1 (6 bases). The CDR3 sequence is CASRRGQVVETQYF. CDR3 coding DNA: TGTGCCAGCAGAAGGGGACAAGTCGTGGAGACCCAGTACTTC.